The 31 T cell receptor beta chains given below trace back to one sample, sequenced in a study of cytomegalovirus exposure and HLA in healthy donors (TCRdb year 2017). The library was prepared using the immunoSEQ multiplex PCR assay. A mixture of 60 forward primers for TCR Vbeta segments and 13 reverse primers for TCR Jbeta segments was used in the multiplex PCR. This is the immuneACCESS table as TCRdb keeps it, with only in-frame sequences that have V and J called. A part of the clones is gone; compared with another copy, unresolved V genes explain less than half, and the rest is unexplained. In all, the sample holds under 200,000 clones, and roughly 80% of those were seen once. The ten largest clones capture around 7.7% of the sample. Specimen: PBMCs. Source of these receptors: a woman under 40 in good health and CMV-seropositive.

The rearrangement links TRBV6-5 to TRBJ2-1, with 12 bases fitting TRBD2. Germline-derived CDR1 and CDR2 are MNHEY and SVGAGI. V lost 6 bases and J lost 3; bases outside the gene matches: 3. The CDR3 has 15 amino acids. The CDR3 protein is CASRPLAGGYNEQFF. The CDR3 nucleotides are TGTGCCAGCAGGCCACTAGCGGGGGGCTACAATGAGCAGTTCTTC.

The J gene is TRBJ2-7, the V gene TRBV7-6, with unresolved D. The CDR3 has 13 residues. Germline CDR1 reads SGHVS; CDR2 reads FNYEAQ. The V and J ends lost 5 bases and 3 bases respectively, with 11 bases between them. CDR3 sequence: CASSSDPGYEQYF. As DNA, the CDR3 is TGTGCCAGCAGCAGCGACCCGGGCTACGAGCAGTACTTC.

This clone showed up just once. V usage is TRBV5-1 and J usage is TRBJ2-3; the match to TRBD2 covers 15 bases. This CDR3 has 17 amino acids. Germline V gives CDR1 SGHRS, CDR2 YFSETQ. Losses at the gene ends were 4 bases for V and 1 base for J; bases not matched to a gene: 4. This CDR3 reads CASSLGLAGGGTDTQYF. The DNA of the CDR3 is TGCGCCAGCAGCCTGGGACTAGCGGGGGGCGGCACAGATACGCAGTATTTT. The full variable domain, in which reference TRBV5-1 and TRBJ2-3 provide the parts outside the CDR3, is KAGVTQTPRYLIKTRGQQVTLSCSPISGHRSVSWYQQTPGQGLQFLFEYFSETQRNKGNFPGRFSGRQFSNSRSEMNVSTLELGDSALYLCASSLGLAGGGTDTQYFGPGTRLTVL.

The gene calls are TRBV5-1 and TRBJ2-3; perhaps TRBD1 as D (6 bases). The CDR3 runs to 16 residues. Germline V gene lookup returns CDR1 SGHRS and CDR2 YFSETQ. Trimming cost V 4 bases and J 0 bases, with 15 bases left between them. Here the CDR3 reads CASSPSDSPSTDTQYF. The CDR3 nucleotides read TGCGCCAGCAGCCCTTCGGACAGTCCCAGCACAGATACGCAGTATTTT. The whole variable domain, remainder taken from reference TRBV5-1 and TRBJ2-3, is KAGVTQTPRYLIKTRGQQVTLSCSPISGHRSVSWYQQTPGQGLQFLFEYFSETQRNKGNFPGRFSGRQFSNSRSEMNVSTLELGDSALYLCASSPSDSPSTDTQYFGPGTRLTVL.

With regard to this clone: A read error may produce the germline difference seen at one junction end. The CDR3 DNA reads TGTACCAGCAGTCTCACGGACAGCCTCTATAATTCACCCCTCCACTTT. Translation gives CTSSLTDSLYNSPLHF. V gene TRBV6-6 combines with J gene TRBJ1-6; tentative D call: TRBD1 (6 bases). The CDR3 spans 16 residues. The germline V gene has CDR1 MNHNY and CDR2 SVGAGI (reference sequence).

The chain carries TRBV5-1 and TRBJ1-6; D possibly corresponds to TRBD1 (5 bases). CDR1 and CDR2 from the germline V gene are SGHRS and YFSETQ. This CDR3 is 14 amino acids long. Trimming stripped 4 bases from V and 8 bases from J, with 13 bases between. CDR3 sequence: CASSPTVGDSPLHF. The CDR3 DNA reads as TGCGCCAGCAGCCCGACAGTCGGCGATTCACCCCTCCACTTT.

The rearrangement links TRBV7-3 to TRBJ2-3; 10 bases line up with TRBD1. Germline lookup yields CDR1 SGHTA and CDR2 FQGTGA. This CDR3 is built from 15 residues. Unmatched junction bases numbered 3, after V lost 1 base and J lost 5 bases. The CDR3, as DNA: TGTGCCAGCAGCTTAAGGGGACAGGGGAGAGATACGCAGTATTTT. Translating gives CASSLRGQGRDTQYF.

The chain recombines TRBV7-9 with TRBJ1-5; D gene unclear. V was cut by 6 bases and J by 4 bases, with 10 bases left in between. This CDR3 contains 13 residues. From germline, CDR1 is SEHNR and CDR2 FQNEAQ (reference sequence). The CDR3 loop is CASSSSGNQPQHF. The CDR3, as DNA: TGTGCCAGCAGTTCATCGGGGAATCAGCCCCAGCATTTT. Combining the CDR3 with reference TRBV7-9 and TRBJ1-5 gives the whole variable domain DTGVSQNPRHKITKRGQNVTFRCDPISEHNRLYWYRQTLGQGPEFLTYFQNEAQLEKSRLLSDRFSAERPKGSFSTLEIQRTEQGDSAMYLCASSSSGNQPQHFGDGTRLSIL.

The V call is TRBV5-4, the J call TRBJ1-1; D remains ambiguous. The CDR3 contains 16 residues. CDR1 and CDR2 (germline): SGHNT, YYREEE (reference sequence). V lost 4 bases, J lost 6 bases, and 22 bases lay in between. The CDR3 here is CASSVWNRADNPEAFF. The CDR3 DNA is TGTGCCAGCAGCGTTTGGAACAGAGCGGATAATCCTGAAGCTTTCTTT.

The chain couples TRBV5-4 to TRBJ2-2; 16 bases map to TRBD2. V shed 4 bases and J 10 bases; nucleotides not matched to a gene: 10. The CDR3 has 17 amino acids. Germline V CDR1 and CDR2: SGHNT, YYREEE (reference sequence). CDR3 nucleotide sequence: TGTGCCAGCAGCCGGGGGACTAGCGGGGGGGTTGTCGAGGAGCTGTTTTTT. This translates into CASSRGTSGGVVEELFF.

The chain has TRBV13 and TRBJ1-1; 11 bases are a match to TRBD1. Per germline, CDR1 PRHDT and CDR2 FYEKMQ (reference sequence). V was clipped by 5 bases and J by 8 bases; unmatched bases: 19. The CDR3 contains 18 residues. CDR3 sequence reads: CASSELTGGTGGLSEAFF. DNA of the CDR3: TGTGCCAGCAGCGAACTCACAGGGGGGACAGGGGGACTTTCCGAAGCTTTCTTT.

The chain uses TRBV25-1 and TRBJ1-6; D not resolved. V gave up 3 bases and J gave up 0 bases, with 6 bases separating them. The CDR3 length is 15 residues. Germline CDR1 is MGHDK and CDR2 is SYGVNS. For the CDR3, the DNA is TGTGCCAGCAGTGATAGGAGCTCCTATAATTCACCCCTCCACTTT. Translation gives CASSDRSSYNSPLHF.

The CDR3 here is CASSPLVGPKIYEQYF. The CDR3 nucleotides are TGTGCCAGCAGTCCCCTGGTGGGGCCAAAAATCTACGAGCAGTACTTC. The gene calls are TRBV7-2 and TRBJ2-7, with D possibly TRBD1 on 5 matching bases. Between the trimmed V and J ends, which lost 6 bases and 3 bases, there was a span of 21 bases. Germline values: CDR1 SGHTA, CDR2 FQGNSA. This CDR3 region has 16 residues.

The chain employs TRBV5-6 and TRBJ1-4; no clear D. The germline gives CDR1 SGHDT, CDR2 YYEEEE. The V gene lost 4 bases and the J gene lost 6 bases, with 16 bases spanning the gap. The CDR3 contains 15 residues. CDR3 loop: CASSPRLLGYEKLFF. The CDR3 DNA is TGTGCCAGCAGCCCTCGTCTTCTGGGCTATGAAAAACTGTTTTTT.

V usage is TRBV7-8 and J usage is TRBJ1-1; maybe TRBD1 (5 bases). This CDR3 has 14 residues. The ends were cut back, 2 bases at V and 1 base at J, with 8 bases in the middle. The germline V gene has CDR1 SGHVS and CDR2 FQNEAQ. The DNA of the CDR3 is TGTGCCAGCAGCTTAAGCCAGGGGAACACTGAAGCTTTCTTT. Translation: CASSLSQGNTEAFF. Drawing the rest from reference TRBV7-8 and TRBJ1-1, the complete variable domain is GAGVSQSPRYKVAKRGQDVALRCDPISGHVSLFWYQQALGQGPEFLTYFQNEAQLDKSGLPSDRFFAERPEGSVSTLKIQRTQQEDSAVYLCASSLSQGNTEAFFGQGTRLTVV.

CDR3 coding DNA: TGCAGCGTTGATGGGCCCGTGAACAGAGAAGCTTTCTTT. As protein: CSVDGPVNREAFF. The chain is built from TRBV29-1 and TRBJ1-1, with D hard to call. There are 13 residues in the CDR3. The germline gives CDR1 SQVTM, CDR2 ANQGSEA. With 3 bases removed from V and 8 bases from J, the gap between germline ends came to 16 bases. Drawing the rest from reference TRBV29-1 and TRBJ1-1, the complete variable domain is SAVISQKPSRDICQRGTSLTIQCQVDSQVTMMFWYRQQPGQSLTLIATANQGSEATYESGFVIDKFPISRPNLTFSTLTVSNMSPEDSSIYLCSVDGPVNREAFFGQGTRLTVV.

The CDR3 DNA is TGTGCCAGCAGTTTCCGGACAGGGGGATGGCCCTATGGCTACACCTTC. Its protein product is CASSFRTGGWPYGYTF. The J gene is TRBJ1-2, the V gene TRBV27, with 10 bases fitting TRBD1. The germline gives CDR1 MNHEY, CDR2 SMNVEV (reference sequence). The V and J ends lost 3 bases and 4 bases, in that order; junction bases with no gene match: 8. CDR3 length: 16 residues.

The chain recombines TRBV30 with TRBJ1-5; 8 bases line up with TRBD1. The CDR3 consists of 13 residues. V shed 4 bases and J 6 bases; nucleotides not matched to a gene: 5. Germline-derived CDR1 and CDR2 are GTSNPN and SVGIG (reference sequence). In DNA, the CDR3 is TGTGCCTGGAAGACAGGGGCCCTTCAGCCCCAGCATTTT. Translation: CAWKTGALQPQHF.

The V gene is TRBV5-6, the J gene TRBJ1-1; D perhaps matches TRBD1 (6 bases). The V end lost 9 bases, the J end lost 0 bases, and 9 bases lay between the germline ends. The CDR3 runs to 12 residues. Germline V gene lookup returns CDR1 SGHDT and CDR2 YYEEEE. Written as DNA, the CDR3 is TGTGCCACCGGACAGTTGAACACTGAAGCTTTCTTT. Translated: CATGQLNTEAFF.

The chain combines TRBV30 with TRBJ2-7; D uncertain. V gave up 0 bases and J gave up 0 bases, with 18 bases separating them. There are 17 residues in the CDR3. Germline values: CDR1 GTSNPN, CDR2 SVGIG (reference sequence). This CDR3 is CAWSVKTRGQVSYEQYF. The CDR3 nucleotides are TGTGCCTGGAGTGTAAAAACCCGTGGGCAGGTCTCCTACGAGCAGTACTTC.

The chain couples TRBV7-9 to TRBJ2-5, with 7 bases fitting TRBD1. Trimming cost V 5 bases and J 4 bases; bases outside gene matches: 13. CDR1 and CDR2 from the germline V gene are SEHNR and FQNEAQ (reference sequence). The CDR3 covers 16 residues. This CDR3 is CASSPPHRGRGETQYF. The CDR3 DNA reads TGTGCCAGCAGCCCACCCCACAGGGGAAGGGGAGAGACCCAGTACTTC.

This clone was observed a single time. The rearrangement uses TRBV6-5 and TRBJ1-2; no clear D gene. Germline V gene sequence: CDR1 MNHEY, CDR2 SVGAGI. Trimming removed 0 bases from V and 8 bases from J, with 13 bases in between. This CDR3 has 14 residues. The CDR3 loop is CASSYSMRAWGYTF. CDR3 nucleotides: TGTGCCAGCAGTTACTCGATGAGAGCCTGGGGCTACACCTTC.

This clone was recorded once. This sequence joins TRBV5-6 and TRBJ1-5, with unresolved D. The length of the CDR3 is 14 residues. Germline V lookup: CDR1 SGHDT, CDR2 YYEEEE. V lost 4 bases and J 4 bases, leaving 12 bases between the germline ends. The CDR3 is CASSPNNLNQPQHF. For the CDR3, the DNA is TGTGCCAGCAGCCCTAATAACCTTAATCAGCCCCAGCATTTT.

The rearrangement joins TRBV7-9 to TRBJ1-1, with unresolved D. Germline CDR1 reads SEHNR; CDR2 reads FQNEAQ (reference sequence). The CDR3 totals 13 residues. V lost 5 bases to trimming and J lost 4 bases, with 11 bases between them. CDR3 coding DNA: TGTGCCAGCAGCCGTCCCCCGAGCACTGAAGCTTTCTTT. This translates into CASSRPPSTEAFF.

This clone was observed a few times. Likely a read error: the CDR3 ends without its conserved phenylalanine or tryptophan. It is unclear where the CDR3 begins or ends on the DNA, so no DNA is shown, and the CDR3 is as TCRdb lists it. The rearrangement uses TRBV19 and TRBJ2-7; the D segment call TRBD1 is taken from the table without a DNA check. Germline loops: CDR1 LNHDA, CDR2 SQIVND (reference sequence). Termini included, the CDR3 measures 10 amino acids. CDR3 region: CASSIKTGYL.

V is TRBV7-2 and J is TRBJ2-3, with 7 bases matching TRBD1. CDR1 and CDR2 from the germline V gene are SGHTA and FQGNSA. The CDR3 consists of 13 residues. V lost 5 bases to trimming and J lost 5 bases; unmatched junction nucleotides: 4. This chain's CDR3 is CASSPWTGDTQYF. DNA of the CDR3: TGTGCCAGCAGCCCCTGGACAGGAGATACGCAGTATTTT.

This chain uses TRBV5-1 with TRBJ2-7, with 8 bases fitting TRBD1. This CDR3 contains 15 residues. Trimming took 4 bases from V and 2 from J; bases not matched to a gene: 8. Germline V gives CDR1 SGHRS, CDR2 YFSETQ. The DNA for the CDR3 is TGCGCCAGCAGCCCCCGGGGGACAGGCGCCTACGAGCAGTACTTC. It codes for CASSPRGTGAYEQYF.

V is TRBV7-2 and J is TRBJ1-2, with a tentative D call TRBD1 (6 bases). CDR1 and CDR2 from the germline V gene are SGHTA and FQGNSA. This CDR3 has 15 residues. With 2 bases removed from V and 8 bases from J, the gap between germline ends came to 18 bases. The DNA for the CDR3 is TGTGCCAGCAGCTTAAGGGAGACGGGGGGCAGGGGCTACACCTTC. As protein: CASSLRETGGRGYTF.

This clone was seen only once. The genes are TRBV27 and TRBJ1-2; possibly TRBD1 for D (5 bases). The CDR3 has 14 residues. Germline V gene sequence: CDR1 MNHEY, CDR2 SMNVEV (reference sequence). Trimming shortened V by 4 bases and J by 8 bases, and 17 bases separated the two germline ends. CDR3 sequence reads: CASSSQLGAGGYTF. Here the CDR3 DNA reads TGTGCCAGCAGTTCCCAACTAGGGGCGGGGGGCTACACCTTC.

The rearrangement joins TRBV7-7 to TRBJ2-5; TRBD1 matches at 7 bases. V lost 5 bases and J lost 3; bases outside the gene matches: 6. This CDR3 region has 14 residues. Germline CDR1 and CDR2: SSHAT and FNYEAQ (reference sequence). The chain's CDR3 is CASSPRTGKETQYF. DNA of the CDR3: TGTGCCAGCAGCCCCCGGACAGGAAAAGAGACCCAGTACTTC.

On this clone itself: At one end the junction does not follow the germline gene, possibly because of a read error. The V gene is TRBV7-9, the J gene TRBJ1-2; TRBD1 might be the D (5 bases). In germline, CDR1 is SEHNR, CDR2 FQNEAQ (reference sequence). The CDR3 sequence is 14 residues long. The CDR3 is CSSSLVRAHYGYTF. CDR3 bases: TGTTCCAGCAGCTTAGTCAGGGCCCACTATGGCTACACCTTC.